The 12 T cell receptor beta chains given below trace back to one sample, sequenced in a study of naive and memory T cell subsets. Study results and limitations: Possibly reflecting memory cells re-expressing CD45RA, a few larger clonotypes occurred in naive repertoires, especially CD8.

An equimolar mix of two oligonucleotides served as the beta constant-region primer for TRBC1 and TRBC2. Ligated cDNA was amplified by four rounds of PCR with nested alpha and beta constant-region primers and SP2. TCRdb independently ran MiXCR on the UMI-ligation and nested PCR reads; one entry per CDR3 protein. The sample contains tens of thousands of distinct CDR3 sequences, 11% of which appear only once. No antigen is known for these receptors. Sequenced sample: naive CD4+ T cells from blood. The source is a human donor in good health.

The chain links TRBV12-3 or TRBV12-4 to TRBJ1-4; D might be TRBD1 (5 bases). The CDR3 extends over 15 amino acids. Trimming left V 3 bases short and J 7 bases short, with 15 bases between. The CDR3 DNA reads TGTGCCAGCAGTTTCTGGGGACTCCAGGGTGAAAAACTGTTTTTT. Residues: CASSFWGLQGEKLFF.

The V gene is TRBV12-3 or TRBV12-4, the J gene TRBJ2-7; 7 nucleotides agree with TRBD2. Trimming removed 2 bases from V and 4 bases from J; junction bases left unmatched: 11. The CDR3 runs 16 residues. This chain's CDR3 is CASSLTAQGGRYEQYF. The DNA of the CDR3 is TGTGCCAGCAGTTTAACGGCCCAGGGAGGGAGGTACGAGCAGTACTTC.

The chain carries TRBV12-3 or TRBV12-4 and TRBJ2-1, with 9 bases lining up with TRBD1. The CDR3 is 17 residues long. Trimming cost V 5 bases and J 9 bases; bases outside gene matches: 17. CDR3 sequence reads: CASSNLQGALLSGEQFF. The CDR3 DNA sequence: TGTGCCAGCAGTAACCTACAGGGGGCCCTTCTGAGCGGTGAGCAGTTCTTC.

This chain uses TRBV20-1 with TRBJ1-1, with D unclear. V gave up 3 bases and J gave up 3 bases, with 11 bases separating them. Germline CDR1 and CDR2: DFQATT and SNEGSKA (reference sequence). The CDR3 has 13 amino acids. The CDR3 loop is CSASRGWDTEAFF. The DNA of the CDR3 is TGCAGTGCTAGCCGGGGATGGGACACTGAAGCTTTCTTT.

This clonotype was seen only a few times. The chain joins TRBV13 to TRBJ2-3; 8 nucleotides match TRBD2. The V and J ends lost 5 bases and 4 bases, in that order; junction bases with no gene match: 14. The CDR3 is made up of 17 amino acids. Germline-derived CDR1 and CDR2 are PRHDT and FYEKMQ (reference sequence). CDR3 region: CASSPSFYGRGADTQYF. CDR3 coding DNA: TGTGCCAGCAGCCCAAGCTTCTACGGGAGGGGGGCAGATACGCAGTATTTT.

This clonotype was picked up many times. The chain recombines TRBV6-6 with TRBJ1-4; no firm D call. The CDR3 is 13 amino acids. Germline loops: CDR1 MNHNY, CDR2 SVGAGI (reference sequence). Trimming pared 6 bases from V and 8 bases from J, leaving 13 bases between. The CDR3 loop reads CASSRIPGEKLFF. DNA for the CDR3: TGTGCCAGCAGCCGGATACCTGGGGAAAAACTGTTTTTT.

The chain has TRBV25-1 and TRBJ2-3, with 7 bases that match TRBD2. The ends lost 10 bases at V and 7 bases at J; junction bases unmatched: 5. Germline CDR1 is MGHDK and CDR2 is SYGVNS. CDR3 length equals 11 residues. The CDR3 nucleotides read TGTGCCACGGGAGGAGACAATACGCAGTATTTT. Amino acids: CATGGDNTQYF.

There are a few counts of this clonotype. V gene TRBV5-1 combines with J gene TRBJ1-2; D gene unclear. The V end lost 4 bases, the J end lost 1 base, and 14 bases lay between the germline ends. This CDR3 comprises 15 residues. Germline lookup yields CDR1 SGHRS and CDR2 YFSETQ. The CDR3 spells CASSLVGENNYGYTF. The CDR3 DNA reads TGCGCCAGCAGCCTAGTCGGGGAGAATAACTATGGCTACACCTTC.

This clonotype was recorded a few times. The genes are TRBV25-1 and TRBJ1-2; weak D call: TRBD1 (6 bases). Germline-derived CDR1 and CDR2 are MGHDK and SYGVNS. Trimming pared 4 bases from V and 6 bases from J, leaving 18 bases between. This CDR3 contains 15 residues. This CDR3 is CASSVTQGTTNGYTF. As DNA, the CDR3 is TGTGCCAGCAGTGTCACACAGGGTACCACAAATGGCTACACCTTC.

Many counts were recorded for this clonotype. The V gene is TRBV27, the J gene TRBJ2-3; D not resolved. In germline, CDR1 is MNHEY, CDR2 SMNVEV (reference sequence). This CDR3 is 13 amino acids long. Trimming removed 3 bases from V and 6 bases from J, with 10 bases in between. The DNA for the CDR3 is TGTGCCAGCAGTTTGTCACAGCAGGATACGCAGTATTTT. As protein: CASSLSQQDTQYF.

The chain combines TRBV20-1 with TRBJ2-2, with D uncertain. CDR3 size: 13 residues. Germline-derived CDR1 and CDR2 are DFQATT and SNEGSKA (reference sequence). V was trimmed by 3 bases and J by 1 base, leaving 6 bases between them. The CDR3 loop is CSASVQNTGELFF. In DNA, the CDR3 is TGCAGTGCTAGCGTCCAGAACACCGGGGAGCTGTTTTTT.

In this sample, this clonotype turned up a few times. The chain uses TRBV7-2 and TRBJ2-3, with 12 positions matching TRBD2. The V and J ends lost 4 bases and 5 bases, in that order; junction bases with no gene match: 7. CDR1 is SGHTA and CDR2 is FQGNSA in the germline V gene. The CDR3 has 16 amino acids. CDR3 region: CASSYRTSGIVDTQYF. The CDR3 bases are TGTGCCAGCAGCTATAGGACTAGCGGGATAGTAGATACGCAGTATTTT.